The source of this TCR beta chain is a study of Ad26.COV2.S vaccination and SARS-CoV-2 variants. Sample treatment: some 20 received Ad26.COV2.S at low or high dose, single or two shots; 5 received placebo; per-sample allocation not given. Collection of the samples took place on day 63 after the first injection of vaccine or placebo. Germline V gene sequence: CDR1 MNHEY, CDR2 SVGEGT. The ends were cut back, 5 bases at V and 0 bases at J, with 13 bases in the middle. The CDR3 is 15 amino acids. Findings of the study overall: Researchers cautioned that TCR breadth and depth analyses may have underestimated total T cell responses.

Note on this clone: Its antigen is unknown.

Repertoires were generated with immunoSEQ multiplex PCR, while TCRdb's copy carries only in-frame clones and drops some. The data contain some 330,000 clones, 75% to 90% of them singletons. The rearrangement uses TRBV6-2 or TRBV6-3 and TRBJ1-2; D unresolved. The sequence came from a person aged 18-60 years who received the Ad26.COV2.S COVID-19 vaccine or a placebo. This sample comprised peripheral blood, obtained in a trial of Ad26.COV2.S vaccine versus placebo. The CDR3 reads CASSMRAASNYGYTF. Here the CDR3 DNA reads TGTGCCAGCAGTATGAGGGCAGCCTCTAACTATGGCTACACCTTC.